The rows below give T cell receptor beta chains drawn from one sample of a study of graft-versus-host responses after intestinal transplantation. TCRdb keeps only in-frame clones here, not all; method: immunoSEQ multiplex PCR. The table includes about 70,000 clones, 84% detected once. Their specific antigens are unknown. This specimen was unstimulated CD4+ T cells sorted from spleen or lymph node cells, taken before transplant. These receptors all come from a human donor who was the organ donor for an intestinal transplant. CDR3s include the opening cysteine and the closing phenylalanine or tryptophan. A D gene is named only where the DNA matches it firmly. Clone size is not always given. Where it is, it says once, few, many or a class for expanded clones.

TRBV9,TRBJ1-2,.,TRBD1,TGTGCCAGCAGCGTAGCTCCGGGACAGCTTAACTATGGCTACACCTTC,CASSVAPGQLNYGYTF
TRBV6-1,TRBJ2-5,.,.,TGTGCCAGCAGTGGGGGAGCGTTCGGGCAAGAGACCCAGTACTTC,CASSGGAFGQETQYF
TRBV6-5,TRBJ2-1,.,TRBD2,TGTGCCAGCAGTTACAGGCGGCGCGGCCCTAGCGGGGAGCAGTTCTTC,CASSYRRRGPSGEQFF
TRBV19,TRBJ1-4,.,.,TGTGCCAGTAGTATAGAGCAGCGGAAACTGTTTTTT,CASSIEQRKLFF
TRBV29-1,TRBJ1-2,.,.,TGCAGCGTCTCTACGGGAGGAATTTGGGGCTACACCTTC,CSVSTGGIWGYTF
TRBV5-1,TRBJ1-4,.,.,TGCGCCAGGACTTCTGGAGTATCTCCAACTAATGAAAAACTGTTTTTT,CARTSGVSPTNEKLFF
TRBV18,TRBJ1-4,few,.,TGTGCCAGCTCACCGAGGGTGGGAAATGAAAAACTGTTTTTT,CASSPRVGNEKLFF
TRBV5-1,TRBJ2-1,.,.,TGCGCCAGCAGCAGCGCCCCCCTAGATGAGCAGTTCTTC,CASSSAPLDEQFF
TRBV29-1,TRBJ1-3,once,TRBD1,TGCAGCGTATGGGACAGCTCTGGAAACACCATATATTTT,CSVWDSSGNTIYF
TRBV29-1,TRBJ1-1,.,TRBD1,TGCAGCGTTGTCCGAATGACAGGGCCGAACACTGAAGCTTTCTTT,CSVVRMTGPNTEAFF